This T cell receptor beta chain was retrieved from a study of T cell repertoires in cytomegalovirus infection. V was cut by 4 bases and J by 6 bases, with 14 bases left in between. Germline V gene data show CDR1 as SGHTS and CDR2 as YDEGEE. The CDR3 is made up of 14 amino acids. TCRdb passed the reads through MiXCR, listing each CDR3 protein once. The repertoire holds around 740,000 distinct CDR3 sequences, with roughly 35% as singletons. The chain recombines TRBV5-8 with TRBJ2-1; D unresolved. The source of this sequence is a human donor in good health (CMV status not recorded). Some clones in this sample may be carry-over from other donors' samples. Sequenced: PBMCs. CDR3 DNA: TGTGCCAGCAGCGGTCCTTGGGTGACCAATGAGCAGTTCTTC. This codes for CASSGPWVTNEQFF.